This T cell receptor (beta chain) was captured by sequencing in a study of PD-1 blockade in classical Hodgkin lymphoma. Across the whole study: The nivolumab dose that patients received was 3 mg/kg, given intravenously every 2 weeks. Study-wide points: Repertoire difference causes, possibly disease activity or prior therapy, remain undefined. Reported baseline diversity: healthy donors highest, relapsed/refractory patients lowest. A significant rise in TCR diversity was seen by C4D1 for CD4+ cells but not for CD8+ cells.

Each patient's relapse followed autologous stem cell transplantation, and brentuximab vedotin exposure varied. As concerns this clone: Its target is not known.

Some clones are missing from TCRdb's copy, which holds only in-frame ones; the method was immunoSEQ multiplex PCR. The data contain approximately 13,000 clones, 80% of them singletons. This CDR3 has 14 residues. V lost 2 bases to trimming and J lost 0 bases, with 5 bases between them. The germline V gene encodes CDR1 MNHNY and CDR2 SVGAGI (reference sequence). The input for sequencing was peripheral blood mononuclear cells (PBMCs), taken at baseline. This receptor was taken from a human donor with classical Hodgkin lymphoma. V gene TRBV6-6 combines with J gene TRBJ1-3; D is undetermined. The CDR3 sequence is CASSYGSSGNTIYF. The CDR3 DNA sequence: TGTGCCAGCAGTTACGGCAGCTCTGGAAACACCATATATTTT.